The sequence of this TCR beta chain was determined in a study of vaccination effects on CD4 cells after COVID-19 (dated by TCRdb to between 2021 and 2024). For context, the study as a whole: To identify antigen-specific CD4+ T cell clonotypes by their expansion, the ViraFEST assay first stimulated PBMC with viral peptide pools and then applied TCR sequencing. Across the study, the median time from the second dose to post-vaccine sampling was 72 days (range 14 to 241). Two million PBMC per well were cultured with approximately 10 ug/ml peptides in IMDM containing 5% human AB serum, around 10 IU/ml IL-2 and gentamicin. SARS-CoV-2 spike-specific CD4+ TCR repertoires from before and after mRNA vaccination were compared in COVID-19 convalescent patients and in infection-naive vaccine recipients. A total of 10 COVID-19 convalescent patients and a handful of SARS-CoV-2-naive healthy vaccine recipients were included in the full study. Cultures from other donors in the study were sequenced using the Oncomine TCR Beta short-read assay on an Illumina iSeq 100.

Overall study results and their limits: At late post-vaccination timepoints, both infection-induced and vaccine-induced clones showed marked clonal contraction, consistent with waning T cell responses. In healthy vaccine recipients, vaccine-induced clones were almost all SARS-CoV-2 mono-reactive, with only 1 of 255 being cross-reactive with common cold coronaviruses. The study was limited by a small number of convalescent patients, and early post-infection timepoints were lacking.

Preparation of the library involved the immunoSEQ multiplex PCR assay. TCR beta CDR3 sequencing was performed on DNA from the cultured, isolated CD4+ T cells. For the original study's pipeline: The analysis removed non-productive TCR sequences, trimmed reads to the CDR3 region, and retained only CDR3s that were 7 or more amino acids long. The MANAFEST web app was used to identify antigen-specific clonotypes by comparing expansion in peptide wells with expansion in reference cultures. For clones to be considered positive, expansion at FDR<0.05 versus reference and all other wells, an odds ratio above 5, and a frequency above 0.1% in two replicate wells were required. A clonotype was defined as cross-reactive if the clonotype was significantly expanded both in SARS-CoV-2 spike wells and in at least one common cold coronavirus spike condition. CDR3 similarity was assessed by Levenshtein distance using the stringdist R package, and unrooted trees were constructed with ape in R 3.6.1. This is the immuneACCESS table as TCRdb keeps it, with only in-frame sequences that have V and J called. A part of the clones is gone; compared with another copy, unresolved V genes explain less than half, and the rest is unexplained. D and trimming come from the DNA, and the V and J calls and clone size come from that table. Within this sample are approximately 47,000 clones, with 70% of them counted one time only. About 7% of the sample belongs to the ten largest clones.

After around ten days of culture, CD4+ T cells were isolated with the EasySep CD4+ T cell isolation kit. Two doses of either the BNT162b2 or the mRNA-1273 mRNA SARS-CoV-2 vaccine were administered to participants. None of the healthy vaccine recipients had a prior SARS-CoV-2 infection, which was confirmed by nucleocapsid antibody tests that came back negative both before and after vaccination. Half of the culture medium was replaced with fresh IL-2-containing medium on days 3 and 7. Unless noted otherwise, every peptide stimulation condition was grown in triplicate wells. Using Ficoll-Paque Plus gradient centrifugation, PBMC were separated from whole blood and then either used fresh or cryopreserved at -140C. The QIAamp micro DNA kit was used to extract genomic DNA from the cultured CD4+ T cells. The CDR3 covers 16 residues, taking in both the cysteine and the phenylalanine. The only DNA kept is the CDR3, 48 bases in frame from the first base. The germline V gene sets CDR1 to WSHSY and CDR2 to SAAADI. V is reduced by 6 bases and J by 0 bases, leaving a spacing of 15 bases between them.

For this clone: This receptor's antigen is unknown. The record has no base qualities; no much larger clone is one base away.

This sequence originates from a human donor who received a COVID-19 vaccine. The source was CD4+ T cells from PBMCs cultured without peptide, collected after COVID-19 vaccination. In this chain, TRBV10-2 is recombined with TRBJ1-3, with TRBD1 tentatively as D gene (5 bases match). The DNA sequence is as follows: TGCGCCAGCAGACCCGGGGGTCGAAGCTCTGGAAACACCATATATTTT. The resulting protein is CASRPGGRSSGNTIYF.